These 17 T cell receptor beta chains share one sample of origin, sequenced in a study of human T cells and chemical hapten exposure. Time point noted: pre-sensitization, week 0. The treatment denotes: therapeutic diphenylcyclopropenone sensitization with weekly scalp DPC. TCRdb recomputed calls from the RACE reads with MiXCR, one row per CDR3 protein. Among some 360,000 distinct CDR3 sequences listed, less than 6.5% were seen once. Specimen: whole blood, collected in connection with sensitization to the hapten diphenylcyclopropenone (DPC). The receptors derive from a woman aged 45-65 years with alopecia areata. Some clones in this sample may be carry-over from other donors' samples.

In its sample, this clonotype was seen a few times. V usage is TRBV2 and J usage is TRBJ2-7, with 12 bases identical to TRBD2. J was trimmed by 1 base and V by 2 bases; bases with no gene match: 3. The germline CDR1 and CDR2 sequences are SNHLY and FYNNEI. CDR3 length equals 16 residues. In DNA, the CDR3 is TGTGCCAGCAGTGAACTGACTAGCGGGAGTTCCTACGAGCAGTACTTC. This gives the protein CASSELTSGSSYEQYF.

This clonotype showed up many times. The CDR3 coding sequence is TGCGCCAGCAGCTTGAGGGCAGCTACTTCCCTGGGGAACACTGAAGCTTTCTTT. Its protein product is CASSLRAATSLGNTEAFF. The V and J genes are TRBV5-1 and TRBJ1-1; D unclear. Trimming stripped 1 base from V and 1 base from J, with 20 bases between. The CDR3 has 18 residues. Germline values: CDR1 SGHRS, CDR2 YFSETQ.

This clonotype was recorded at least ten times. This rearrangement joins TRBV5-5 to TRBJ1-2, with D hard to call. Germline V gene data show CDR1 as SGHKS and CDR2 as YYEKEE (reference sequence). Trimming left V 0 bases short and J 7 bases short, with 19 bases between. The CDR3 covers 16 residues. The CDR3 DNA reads TGTGCCAGCAGCTTGGTGGCAGGAAGTTTTACGGGTGGCTACACCTTC. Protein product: CASSLVAGSFTGGYTF.

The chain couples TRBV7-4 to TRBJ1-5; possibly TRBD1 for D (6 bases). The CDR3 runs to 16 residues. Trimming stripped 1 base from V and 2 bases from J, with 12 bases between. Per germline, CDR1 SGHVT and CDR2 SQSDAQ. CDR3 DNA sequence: TGTGCCAGCAGCTTAGTTCCGGGGGCAGGCAATCAGCCCCAGCATTTT. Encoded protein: CASSLVPGAGNQPQHF.

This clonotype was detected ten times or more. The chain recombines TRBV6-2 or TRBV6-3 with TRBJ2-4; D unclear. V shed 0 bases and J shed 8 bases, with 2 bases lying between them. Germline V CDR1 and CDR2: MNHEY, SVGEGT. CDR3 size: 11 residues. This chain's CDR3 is CASSYSDIQYF. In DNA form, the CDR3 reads TGTGCCAGCAGTTACTCAGACATTCAGTACTTC.

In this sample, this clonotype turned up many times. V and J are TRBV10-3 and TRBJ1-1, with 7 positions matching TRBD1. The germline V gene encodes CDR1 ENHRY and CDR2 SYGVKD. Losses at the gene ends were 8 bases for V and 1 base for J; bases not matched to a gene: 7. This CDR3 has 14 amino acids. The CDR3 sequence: CAIGRGTANTEAFF. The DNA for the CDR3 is TGTGCCATCGGTCGGGGGACAGCGAACACTGAAGCTTTCTTT.

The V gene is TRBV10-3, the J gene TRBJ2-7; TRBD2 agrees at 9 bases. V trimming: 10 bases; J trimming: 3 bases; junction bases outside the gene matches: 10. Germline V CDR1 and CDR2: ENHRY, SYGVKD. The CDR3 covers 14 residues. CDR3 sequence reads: CASLREGHGYEQYF. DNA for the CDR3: TGTGCCAGTCTGCGGGAGGGCCATGGCTACGAGCAGTACTTC.

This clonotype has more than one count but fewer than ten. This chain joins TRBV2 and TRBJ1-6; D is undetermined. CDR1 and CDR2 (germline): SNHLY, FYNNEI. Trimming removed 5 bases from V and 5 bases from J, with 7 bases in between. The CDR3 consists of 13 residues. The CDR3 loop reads CASSPTNNSPLHF. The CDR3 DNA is TGTGCCAGCAGTCCCACGAATAATTCACCCCTCCACTTT.

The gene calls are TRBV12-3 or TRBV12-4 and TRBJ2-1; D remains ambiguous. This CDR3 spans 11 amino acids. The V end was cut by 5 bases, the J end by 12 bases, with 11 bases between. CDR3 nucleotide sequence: TGTGCCAGCAGTACCCCACCCCCGCAGTTCTTC. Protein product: CASSTPPPQFF.

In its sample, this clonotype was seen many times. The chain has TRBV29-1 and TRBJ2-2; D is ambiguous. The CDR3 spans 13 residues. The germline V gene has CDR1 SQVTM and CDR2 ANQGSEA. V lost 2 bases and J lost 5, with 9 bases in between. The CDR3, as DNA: TGCAGCGTTGAATCACCGAGGACCGGGGAGCTGTTTTTT. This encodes CSVESPRTGELFF.

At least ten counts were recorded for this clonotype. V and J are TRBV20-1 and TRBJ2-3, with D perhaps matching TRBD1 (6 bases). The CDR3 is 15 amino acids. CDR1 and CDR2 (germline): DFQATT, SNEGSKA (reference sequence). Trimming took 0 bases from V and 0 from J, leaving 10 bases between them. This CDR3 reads CSARDDTGSTDTQYF. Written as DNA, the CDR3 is TGCAGTGCTAGAGATGATACAGGGAGCACAGATACGCAGTATTTT.

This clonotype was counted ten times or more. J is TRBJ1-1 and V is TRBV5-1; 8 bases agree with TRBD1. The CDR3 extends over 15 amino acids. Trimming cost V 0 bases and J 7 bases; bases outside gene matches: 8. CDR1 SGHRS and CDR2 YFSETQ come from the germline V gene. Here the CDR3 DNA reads TGCGCCAGCAGCTTGGGAACCGGGACAGGAATTGAAGCTTTCTTT. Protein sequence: CASSLGTGTGIEAFF.

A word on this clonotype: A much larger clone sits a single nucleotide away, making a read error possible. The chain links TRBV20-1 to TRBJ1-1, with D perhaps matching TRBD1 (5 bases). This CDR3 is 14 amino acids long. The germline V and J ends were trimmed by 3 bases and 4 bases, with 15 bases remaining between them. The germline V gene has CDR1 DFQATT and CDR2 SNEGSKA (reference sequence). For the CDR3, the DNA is TGCAGTGCTAGGGAAATACAGGTGGCCACTGAAGCTTTCTTT. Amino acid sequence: CSAREIQVATEAFF.

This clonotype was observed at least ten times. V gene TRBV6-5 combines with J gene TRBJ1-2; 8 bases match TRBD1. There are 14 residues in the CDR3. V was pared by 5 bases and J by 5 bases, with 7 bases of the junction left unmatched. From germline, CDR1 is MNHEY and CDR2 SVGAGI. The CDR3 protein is CASSVRQGIYGYTF. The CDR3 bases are TGTGCCAGCAGTGTAAGACAGGGGATATATGGCTACACCTTC.

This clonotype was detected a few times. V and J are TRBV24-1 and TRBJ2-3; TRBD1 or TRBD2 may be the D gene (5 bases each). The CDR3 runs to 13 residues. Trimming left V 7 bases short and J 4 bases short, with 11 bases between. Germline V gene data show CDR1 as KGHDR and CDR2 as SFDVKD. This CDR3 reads CATSTRGADTQYF. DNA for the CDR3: TGTGCCACCAGCACTCGGGGCGCAGATACGCAGTATTTT.

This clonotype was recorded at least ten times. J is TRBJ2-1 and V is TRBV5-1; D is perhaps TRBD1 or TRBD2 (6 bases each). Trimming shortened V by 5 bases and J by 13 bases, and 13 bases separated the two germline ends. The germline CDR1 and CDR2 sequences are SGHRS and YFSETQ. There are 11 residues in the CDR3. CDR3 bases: TGCGCCAGCAGATCGGGGGCAGCCCAGTTCTTC. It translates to CASRSGAAQFF.

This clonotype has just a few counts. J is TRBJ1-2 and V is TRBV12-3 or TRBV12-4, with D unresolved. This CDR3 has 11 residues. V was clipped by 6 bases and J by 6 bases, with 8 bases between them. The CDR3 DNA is TGTGCCAGCAGCTCGATTCATGGCTACACCTTC. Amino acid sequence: CASSSIHGYTF.